This T cell receptor beta chain was sequenced in a study of metastatic and nonmetastatic thyroid tumors. Study findings and constraints: Across blood and tumor, TCR beta diversity in malignant thyroid tumors was reportedly significantly higher than in benign nodules.

No patient received treatment before thyroid surgery. In its sample, this clone was seen a few times. The antigen is not known. With MiXCR, TCRdb called clones anew from the PCR reads. The sample has 15,000 to 20,000 clones, 30% to 35% seen once; the top ten hold 17%. Germline values: CDR1 LNHDA, CDR2 SQIVND (reference sequence). V dropped 9 bases and J dropped 7; count of bases not matched to a gene: 15. CDR3 length: 14 amino acids. The chain has TRBV19 and TRBJ2-7; 7 bases match TRBD1. Sequenced material: tumor tissue. This receptor was taken from a female donor with papillary thyroid cancer or a benign thyroid nodule (not recorded which). Some clones in this sample may be carry-over from other donors' samples. CDR3 sequence reads: CASSPDRVYGEQYF. In DNA form, the CDR3 reads TGTGCCAGCAGCCCTGACAGGGTGTATGGAGAGCAGTACTTC. The full variable domain, its missing parts supplied by reference TRBV19 and TRBJ2-7, is DGGITQSPKYLFRKEGQNVTLSCEQNLNHDAMYWYRQDPGQGLRLIYYSQIVNDFQKGDIAEGYSVSREKKESFPLTVTSAQKNPTAFYLCASSPDRVYGEQYFGPGTRLTVT.